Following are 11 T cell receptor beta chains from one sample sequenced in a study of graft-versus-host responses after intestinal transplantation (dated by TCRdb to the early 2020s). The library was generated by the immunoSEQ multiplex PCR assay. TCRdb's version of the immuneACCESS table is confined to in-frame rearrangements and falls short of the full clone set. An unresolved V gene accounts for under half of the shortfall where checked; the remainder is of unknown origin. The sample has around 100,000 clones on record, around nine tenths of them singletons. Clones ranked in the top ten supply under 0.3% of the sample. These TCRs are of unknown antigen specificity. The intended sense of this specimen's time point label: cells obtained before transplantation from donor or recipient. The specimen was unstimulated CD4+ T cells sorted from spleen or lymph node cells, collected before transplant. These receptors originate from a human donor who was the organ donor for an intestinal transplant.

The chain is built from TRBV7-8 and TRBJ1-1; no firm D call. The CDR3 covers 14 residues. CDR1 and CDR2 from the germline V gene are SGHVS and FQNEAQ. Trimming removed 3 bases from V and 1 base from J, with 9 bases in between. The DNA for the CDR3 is TGTGCCAGCAGCTTTCTAACTTCGAACACTGAAGCTTTCTTT. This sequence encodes CASSFLTSNTEAFF.

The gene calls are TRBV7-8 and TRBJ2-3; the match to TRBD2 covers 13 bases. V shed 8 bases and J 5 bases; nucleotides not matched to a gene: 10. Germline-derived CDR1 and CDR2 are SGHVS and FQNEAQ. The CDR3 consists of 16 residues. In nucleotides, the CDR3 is TGTGCCAGCGGACAACTAGCGGGAGGGCTCGGAGATACGCAGTATTTT. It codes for CASGQLAGGLGDTQYF.

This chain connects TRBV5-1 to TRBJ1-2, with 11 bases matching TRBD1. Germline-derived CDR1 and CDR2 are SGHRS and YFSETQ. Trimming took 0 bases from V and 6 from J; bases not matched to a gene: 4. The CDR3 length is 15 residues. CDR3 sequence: CASSLGGTGGNGYTF. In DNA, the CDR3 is TGCGCCAGCAGCTTGGGAGGGACAGGGGGAAATGGCTACACCTTC.

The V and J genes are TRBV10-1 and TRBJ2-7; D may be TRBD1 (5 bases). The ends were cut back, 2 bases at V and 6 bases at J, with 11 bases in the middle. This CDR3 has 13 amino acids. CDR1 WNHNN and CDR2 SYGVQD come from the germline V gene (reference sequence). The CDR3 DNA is TGCGCCAGCAGTGAGGCCCACACAGGCGAGCAGTACTTC. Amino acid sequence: CASSEAHTGEQYF.

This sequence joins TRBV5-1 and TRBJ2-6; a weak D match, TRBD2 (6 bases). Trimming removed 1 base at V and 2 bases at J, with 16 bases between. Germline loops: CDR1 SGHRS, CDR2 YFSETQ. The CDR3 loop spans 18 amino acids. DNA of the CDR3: TGCGCCAGCAGCTTGATTGTGGCGGGAATTGCTGGGGCCAACGTCCTGACTTTC. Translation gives CASSLIVAGIAGANVLTF.

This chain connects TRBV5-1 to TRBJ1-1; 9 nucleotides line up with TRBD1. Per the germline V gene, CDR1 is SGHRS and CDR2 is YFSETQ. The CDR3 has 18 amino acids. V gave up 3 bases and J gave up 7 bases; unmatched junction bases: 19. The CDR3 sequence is CASSSRPGQGINRGEAFF. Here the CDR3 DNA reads TGCGCCAGCAGCTCTCGACCGGGACAGGGAATCAATAGGGGTGAAGCTTTCTTT.

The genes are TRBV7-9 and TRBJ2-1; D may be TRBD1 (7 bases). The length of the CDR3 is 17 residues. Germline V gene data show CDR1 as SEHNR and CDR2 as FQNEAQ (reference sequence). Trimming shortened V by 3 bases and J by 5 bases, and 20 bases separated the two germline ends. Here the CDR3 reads CASSLVSAGGSHNEQFF. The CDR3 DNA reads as TGTGCCAGCAGCTTGGTATCGGCAGGGGGGTCCCACAATGAGCAGTTCTTC.

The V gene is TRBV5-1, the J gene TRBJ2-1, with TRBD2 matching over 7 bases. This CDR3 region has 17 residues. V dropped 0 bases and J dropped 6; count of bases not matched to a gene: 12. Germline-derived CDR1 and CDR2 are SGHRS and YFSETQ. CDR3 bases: TGCGCCAGCAGCTTGGGCGCGGGAGCACTCTTACGCAATGAGCAGTTCTTC. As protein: CASSLGAGALLRNEQFF.

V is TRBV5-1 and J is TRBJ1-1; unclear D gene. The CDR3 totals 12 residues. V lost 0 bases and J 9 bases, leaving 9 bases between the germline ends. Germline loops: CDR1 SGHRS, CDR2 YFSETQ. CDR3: CASSLGVEKAFF. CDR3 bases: TGCGCCAGCAGCTTGGGGGTAGAGAAAGCTTTCTTT.

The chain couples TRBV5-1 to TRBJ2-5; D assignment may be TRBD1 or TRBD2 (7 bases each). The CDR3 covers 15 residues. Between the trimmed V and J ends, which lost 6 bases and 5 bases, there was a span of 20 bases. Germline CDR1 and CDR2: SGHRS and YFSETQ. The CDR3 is CASNPRGRQGETQYF. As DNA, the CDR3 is TGCGCCAGCAACCCCCGCGGGAGACAGGGTGAGACCCAGTACTTC. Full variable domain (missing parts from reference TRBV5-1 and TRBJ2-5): KAGVTQTPRYLIKTRGQQVTLSCSPISGHRSVSWYQQTPGQGLQFLFEYFSETQRNKGNFPGRFSGRQFSNSRSEMNVSTLELGDSALYLCASNPRGRQGETQYFGPGTRLLVL.

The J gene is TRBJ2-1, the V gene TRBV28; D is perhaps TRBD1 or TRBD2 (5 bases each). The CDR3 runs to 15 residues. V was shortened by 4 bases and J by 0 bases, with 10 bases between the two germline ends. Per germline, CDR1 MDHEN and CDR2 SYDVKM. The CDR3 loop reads CASSSWGNSYNEQFF. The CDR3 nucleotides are TGTGCCAGCAGTTCCTGGGGGAACTCCTACAATGAGCAGTTCTTC.